The T cell receptor (beta chain) under discussion was sequenced for a study of tumor-infiltrating lymphocytes in localized non-small cell lung cancer. Study-wide points: Tumor T-cell fraction was not associated with recurrence-free survival. Higher tumor T cell infiltration than in uninvolved lung was supported by TCRbeta sequencing. Each assay used a separate piece of the same tissue. TCR sequencing covered a subset of patients with enough tissue.

Comments on this clone: What it binds is not known.

This table comes from immunoSEQ multiplex PCR, and its TCRdb copy is limited to in-frame clones, with some not included. The table has 12,000 or so clones, around 80% seen once. The CDR3 sequence is 14 residues long. V lost 2 bases, J lost 1 base, and 9 bases lay in between. The germline V gene has CDR1 ENHRY and CDR2 SYGVKD. This clonotype was sampled from a human donor with non-small cell lung cancer. The sequencing input was lung tumor tissue. The chain joins TRBV10-3 to TRBJ2-7, with D uncertain. CDR3 loop: CAISENPESYEQYF. CDR3 nucleotide sequence: TGTGCCATCAGTGAGAATCCAGAGTCCTACGAGCAGTACTTC.